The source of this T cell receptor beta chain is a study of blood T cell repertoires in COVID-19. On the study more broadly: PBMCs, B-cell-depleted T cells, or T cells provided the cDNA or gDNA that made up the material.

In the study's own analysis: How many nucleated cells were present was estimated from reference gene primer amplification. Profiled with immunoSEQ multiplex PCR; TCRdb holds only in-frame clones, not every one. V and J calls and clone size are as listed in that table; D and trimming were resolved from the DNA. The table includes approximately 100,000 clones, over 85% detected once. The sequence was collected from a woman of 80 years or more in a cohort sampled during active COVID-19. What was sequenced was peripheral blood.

In nucleotides, the CDR3 is TGTGCCACCAGTGATTGCCGAGTAACCCAAGCGAACACTGAAGCTTTCTTT. As protein: CATSDCRVTQANTEAFF. This chain joins TRBV24-1 and TRBJ1-1, with D unclear. The CDR3 runs to 17 residues. V lost 2 bases and J 1 base, leaving 16 bases between the germline ends. In germline, CDR1 is KGHDR, CDR2 SFDVKD.